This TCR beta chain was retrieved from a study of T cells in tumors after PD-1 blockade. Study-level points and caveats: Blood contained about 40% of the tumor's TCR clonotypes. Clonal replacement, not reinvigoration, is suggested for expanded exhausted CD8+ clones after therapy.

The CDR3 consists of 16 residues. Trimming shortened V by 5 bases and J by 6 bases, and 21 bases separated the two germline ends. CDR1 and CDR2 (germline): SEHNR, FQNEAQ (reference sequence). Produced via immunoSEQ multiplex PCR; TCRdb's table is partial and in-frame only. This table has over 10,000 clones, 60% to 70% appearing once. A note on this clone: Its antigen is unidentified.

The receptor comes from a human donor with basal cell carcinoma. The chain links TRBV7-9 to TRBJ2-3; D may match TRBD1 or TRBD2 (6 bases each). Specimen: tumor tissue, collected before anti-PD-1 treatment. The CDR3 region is CASSPQASGGLDTQYF. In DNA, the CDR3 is TGTGCCAGCAGCCCCCAGGCCTCCGGGGGCCTTGATACGCAGTATTTT.